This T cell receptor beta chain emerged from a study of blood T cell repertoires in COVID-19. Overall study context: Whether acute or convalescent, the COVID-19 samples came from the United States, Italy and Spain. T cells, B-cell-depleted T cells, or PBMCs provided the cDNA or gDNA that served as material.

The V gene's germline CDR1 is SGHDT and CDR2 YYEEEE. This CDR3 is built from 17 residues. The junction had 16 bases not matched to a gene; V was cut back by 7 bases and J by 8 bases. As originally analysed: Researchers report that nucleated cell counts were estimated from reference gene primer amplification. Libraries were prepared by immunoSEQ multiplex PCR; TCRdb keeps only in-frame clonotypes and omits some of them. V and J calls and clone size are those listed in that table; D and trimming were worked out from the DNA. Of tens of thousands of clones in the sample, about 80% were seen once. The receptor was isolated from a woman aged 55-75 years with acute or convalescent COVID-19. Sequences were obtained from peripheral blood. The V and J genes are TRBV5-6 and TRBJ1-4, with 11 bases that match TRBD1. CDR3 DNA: TGTGCCAGCCGACTGGCGAGGACAGGGGGCGGTGGAGAAAAACTGTTTTTT. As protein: CASRLARTGGGGEKLFF.